These 3 T cell receptor beta chains came from one sample sequenced in a study of shared clonotypes between healthy human individuals. TCRdb's table, derived via immunoSEQ multiplex PCR, lists solely in-frame clones and lacks some. The repertoire consists of 2 million to 3 million clones, with under 95% occurring once and the leading ten covering 0.36%. The source material was naive CD4+ T cells from PBMCs. The subset is: CD45RA+ positively selected. The receptors here all came from a young man in good health. Some clones in this sample may be carry-over from other donors' samples.

The J gene is TRBJ1-1, the V gene TRBV18; D may be TRBD1 (5 bases). Germline V gives CDR1 KGHSH, CDR2 LQKENI. V lost 2 bases, J lost 3 bases, and 13 bases lay in between. This CDR3 has 15 residues. CDR3 in amino acids: CASSPVGAGDTEAFF. CDR3 nucleotide sequence: TGTGCCAGCTCACCAGTGGGCGCGGGGGACACTGAAGCTTTCTTT. Full variable domain (remainder filled in from reference TRBV18 and TRBJ1-1): NAGVMQNPRHLVRRRGQEARLRCSPMKGHSHVYWYRQLPEEGLKFMVYLQKENIIDESGMPKERFSAEFPKEGPSILRIQQVVRGDSAAYFCASSPVGAGDTEAFFGQGTRLTVV.

This clone was picked up one time. V is TRBV10-2 and J is TRBJ2-7; D not resolved. The CDR3 runs to 12 residues. V was clipped by 4 bases and J by 0 bases, with 4 bases between them. From germline, CDR1 is WSHSY and CDR2 SAAADI. CDR3 sequence (DNA): TGCGCCAGCAGTGTGGACTCCTACGAGCAGTACTTC. It is translated as CASSVDSYEQYF.

The table lists this clone with a count of one. The rearrangement links TRBV5-1 to TRBJ2-5; 15 bases align to TRBD2. The V segment lost 7 bases and the J segment 1 base; nucleotides outside the gene matches: 5. Germline V CDR1 and CDR2: SGHRS, YFSETQ. The CDR3 contains 16 residues. CDR3 loop: CASGPGLAGGQETQYF. The DNA of the CDR3 is TGCGCCAGCGGTCCGGGACTAGCGGGAGGCCAAGAGACCCAGTACTTC.